These T cell receptor beta chains were read from a single sample in a study of regulatory T cells in long-lasting Graves disease. TCRdb redid the calling of the multiplex PCR reads with MiXCR, one entry per CDR3 protein. The sample lists under 300,000 distinct CDR3 sequences; approximately 16% were seen once. The sample here was peripheral blood mononuclear cells (PBMCs), taken at new diagnosis, from a patient treated with antithyroid drugs. Every receptor here comes from a female donor with Graves disease. Each CDR3 is given with its conserved first and last residue. The D gene is left open where the match is weak. Not all rows give a size; the values are once, few, many and, for expanded clones, a class.

D,size,V,J,DNA,CDR3
TRBD1,NA,TRBV11-1,TRBJ2-7,TGTGCCAGCACTCCCCTCCGACAGGGTTCCACCTACGAGCAGTACTTC,CASTPLRQGSTYEQYF
NA,many,TRBV18,TRBJ2-3,TGTGCCAGCTCACCGACGGGGGCTAGCACAGATACGCAGTATTTT,CASSPTGASTDTQYF
NA,NA,TRBV6-5,TRBJ2-1,TGTGCCAGCAGTTACTGGGATGAGCAGTTCTTC,CASSYWDEQFF
NA,many,TRBV7-2,TRBJ1-4,TGTGCCAGCAGCTTCGGTAGGTGGAGGTCGGATGAAAAACTGTTTTTT,CASSFGRWRSDEKLFF
NA,many,TRBV20-1,TRBJ2-7,TGCAGTGCTAGAGGGACAGGGGTAGCGGGAGGACTCTACGAGCAGTACTTC,CSARGTGVAGGLYEQYF
NA,few,TRBV6-2/TRBV6-3,TRBJ2-1,TGTGCCAGCAGCCCTCCCCAAGGGTCTGCCAATGAGCAGTTCTTC,CASSPPQGSANEQFF
NA,many,TRBV27,TRBJ1-4,TGTGCCAGCAGTTTGGGTTGGGAAGAAAAACTGTTTTTT,CASSLGWEEKLFF
TRBD2,many,TRBV9,TRBJ2-5,TGTGCCAGCAGCGTAGAGGGGACTAGCGGGAGTGTAGGGTTGGAGACCCAGTACTTC,CASSVEGTSGSVGLETQYF
NA,many,TRBV13,TRBJ2-3,TGTGCCAGCAGCTTAGGCCGTGGCGCAAGTAACGCAGATACGCAGTATTTT,CASSLGRGASNADTQYF
NA,NA,TRBV3-1,TRBJ2-7,TGTGCCAGCAGCCAAGTGCGGACGGGACTTCTGTACTTC,CASSQVRTGLLYF
TRBD1,many,TRBV3-1,TRBJ2-2,TGTGCCAGCTCCTCGGGACAGGCAACCGGGGAGCTGTTTTTT,CASSSGQATGELFF
NA,NA,TRBV5-6,TRBJ1-2,TGTGCCAGCAGCCAACTACACGGGGTTGGCTACACCTTC,CASSQLHGVGYTF
TRBD1,many,TRBV27,TRBJ1-1,TGTGCCAGCAGTTTAATGTACAGGGGGAACACTGAAGCTTTCTTT,CASSLMYRGNTEAFF
NA,many,TRBV29-1,TRBJ2-3,TGCAGCGTTGAGCCAGCGAGGGCAGATACGCAGTATTTT,CSVEPARADTQYF
TRBD1,many,TRBV24-1,TRBJ1-2,TGTGCCACCAGTGGCGGCAACAGGGGTACTAACTATGGCTACACCTTC,CATSGGNRGTNYGYTF
NA,NA,TRBV18,TRBJ2-7,TGTGCCAGCTCACGCAGCGCCGAGCAGTACTTC,CASSRSAEQYF
TRBD2,many,TRBV7-3,TRBJ2-3,TGTGCCAGCAGCTACGGGACTAATACAGATACGCAGTATTTT,CASSYGTNTDTQYF
NA,many,TRBV6-1,TRBJ2-1,TGTGCCAGCAGTACCCCCACAGGGAACTACTACAATGAGCAGTTCTTC,CASSTPTGNYYNEQFF
NA,NA,TRBV10-3,TRBJ2-2,TGTGCCATCAGCGGACTCTGGGGCAAGAACACCGGGGAGCTGTTTTTT,CAISGLWGKNTGELFF
TRBD1,many,TRBV6-1,TRBJ1-4,TGTGCCAGCAGTCCTGGACAGGTTAATGAAAAACTGTTTTTT,CASSPGQVNEKLFF
TRBD2,many,TRBV29-1,TRBJ2-1,TGCAGCGGGGATAGCGGGAGCTCCTACAATGAGCAGTTCTTC,CSGDSGSSYNEQFF
TRBD1,many,TRBV24-1,TRBJ2-2,TGTGCCACCAGTGATTTTAGGCCGGGACAGGGGGCTGCTGGGGAGCTGTTTTTT,CATSDFRPGQGAAGELFF
TRBD1,NA,TRBV6-1,TRBJ2-5,TGTGCCAGCTTAAGGACAGGGGGAAAGACCCAGTACTTC,CASLRTGGKTQYF
TRBD2,NA,TRBV12-3/TRBV12-4,TRBJ2-1,TGTGCCAGCAGTCGTGGACTAGCGGGAGGATCCAATGAGCAGTTCTTC,CASSRGLAGGSNEQFF
NA,NA,TRBV24-1,TRBJ2-6,TGTGCCACCAGTGATCGGGGGGCCTCTGGGGCCAACGTCCTGACTTTC,CATSDRGASGANVLTF
TRBD2,NA,TRBV19,TRBJ2-7,TGTGCCAGTAGTAGGGACTACGCTTCCTACGAGCAGTACTTC,CASSRDYASYEQYF
TRBD1,many,TRBV7-3,TRBJ1-2,TGTGCCAGCAGCTTAAGTCAGCAGGGGGAAGGCTACACCTTC,CASSLSQQGEGYTF
TRBD1,many,TRBV28,TRBJ1-2,TGTGCCAGCAGTTCACCCAGGGGGGACTATGGCTACACCTTC,CASSSPRGDYGYTF
TRBD2,many,TRBV5-1,TRBJ2-3,TGCGCCAGCAGCACCGGACTAGCGGGAGAGGAAGATACGCAGTATTTT,CASSTGLAGEEDTQYF
TRBD2,many,TRBV15,TRBJ2-3,TGTGCCACCAGCAAAAGGAGCGGGAGGGCCTTTTTGGGCACAGATACGCAGTATTTT,CATSKRSGRAFLGTDTQYF
NA,NA,TRBV2,TRBJ2-7,TGTGCCAGCATAGGGGGGCGAGGGTACGAGCAGTACTTC,CASIGGRGYEQYF
NA,NA,TRBV5-6,TRBJ2-5,TGTGCCAGCAGCCCCACATTGACGGCGGAGACCCAGTACTTC,CASSPTLTAETQYF
TRBD1,many,TRBV12-3/TRBV12-4,TRBJ1-6,TGTGCCAGCAGACCACAGGGGGCAGGTTCACCCCTCCACTTT,CASRPQGAGSPLHF
NA,many,TRBV7-6,TRBJ1-4,TGTGCCAGCAGCTTAGGAGGGGGTAATGAAAAACTGTTTTTT,CASSLGGGNEKLFF
NA,many,TRBV11-3,TRBJ2-3,TGTGCCAGCAGCTTTACACAGGGAGCAGATACGCAGTATTTT,CASSFTQGADTQYF
TRBD2,many,TRBV18,TRBJ2-1,TGTGCCAGCTCACCACGACTAGCGGGAGGGTACAATGAGCAGTTCTTC,CASSPRLAGGYNEQFF
TRBD2,many,TRBV20-1,TRBJ2-5,TGCAGTGCTAGGGAACTAGCGGGAGAGACCCAGTACTTC,CSARELAGETQYF
NA,few,TRBV20-1,TRBJ2-7,TGCAGTGCTAGAGGTCAGGGCGGGGACGAGCAGTACTTC,CSARGQGGDEQYF
NA,NA,TRBV6-1,TRBJ2-5,TGTGCCAGCAGTGAGTCCAGGAATCAAGAGACCCAGTACTTC,CASSESRNQETQYF
NA,many,TRBV20-1,TRBJ2-3,TGCAGTGCTAGGGTGGAAGGAACAGATACGCAGTATTTT,CSARVEGTDTQYF
NA,many,TRBV5-1,TRBJ2-3,TGCGCCAGCAGCCCTGGAGGGCCATCCACAGATACGCAGTATTTT,CASSPGGPSTDTQYF
TRBD1,many,TRBV11-2,TRBJ1-4,TGTGCCAGCAGCCAGGACAGGGCTGCAACTAATGAAAAACTGTTTTTT,CASSQDRAATNEKLFF
NA,many,TRBV30,TRBJ2-1,TGTGCCTGGAGCCCGGCTCTCGGGGGACGATACAATGAGCAGTTCTTC,CAWSPALGGRYNEQFF
NA,few,TRBV11-2,TRBJ2-7,TGTGCCAGCAGCTTGGGACCAAGGAGCTCCTACGAGCAGTACTTC,CASSLGPRSSYEQYF
NA,many,TRBV5-1,TRBJ1-2,TGTGCCAGCAGCTTGGAAGGTAGCAGTGATAATGGCTACACCTTC,CASSLEGSSDNGYTF
NA,many,TRBV20-1,TRBJ1-4,TGCAGTGCTAGGATCGGGCGGGGAGATGAAAAACTGTTTTTT,CSARIGRGDEKLFF
NA,many,TRBV9,TRBJ1-4,TGTGCCAGCAGCCGTTTAGACGGTGCAACTAATGAAAAACTGTTTTTT,CASSRLDGATNEKLFF
NA,NA,TRBV5-4,TRBJ1-1,TGTGCCAGCAGCACCGACCCCGGGATAGGTGCCACTGAAGCTTTCTTT,CASSTDPGIGATEAFF
NA,NA,TRBV28,TRBJ2-7,TGTGCCAGCAGTGCCCTTACCGGGCCTCCTTACGAGCAGTACTTC,CASSALTGPPYEQYF
TRBD1,NA,TRBV4-1,TRBJ2-3,TGCGCCAGCAGCGGGGGACAGGGAGGCACAGATACGCGGTATTTT,CASSGGQGGTDTRYF